These 13 T cell receptor beta chains were sequenced from one sample in a study of T cell responses to AZD1222 COVID-19 vaccine. Profiled with immunoSEQ multiplex PCR; TCRdb holds only in-frame clones, not every one. The data contain 95,000 to 150,000 clones, approximately 92% of them seen just once; the ten biggest clones take up 0.85% to 1.3%. The input for sequencing was peripheral blood, taken on day 0 of AZD1222 vaccination. The receptor set was obtained from an adult in good health.

The CDR3 sequence is CASSYRASGRGGQFF. CDR3 coding DNA: TGTGCCAGCAGTTACCGGGCTAGCGGGAGGGGTGGACAGTTCTTC. The chain uses TRBV6-2 or TRBV6-3 and TRBJ2-1; 12 bases map to TRBD2. Looked up from germline, CDR1 is MNHEY and CDR2 is SVGEGT. V shed 2 bases, J shed 13 bases, and the junction held 9 bases outside the gene matches. The CDR3 length is 15 residues.

This clone appeared a single time. The chain couples TRBV9 to TRBJ1-2; no clear D gene. V was cut by 0 bases and J by 7 bases, with 13 bases left in between. The CDR3 has 14 amino acids. CDR1 is SGDLS, CDR2 YYNGEE, per germline. This CDR3 is CASSVAQERVGYTF. In nucleotides, the CDR3 is TGTGCCAGCAGCGTAGCTCAAGAGAGGGTTGGCTACACCTTC.

The J gene is TRBJ1-6, the V gene TRBV11-2, with D hard to call. V lost 4 bases to trimming and J lost 11 bases, with 9 bases between them. The CDR3 sequence is 12 residues long. Germline values: CDR1 SGHAT, CDR2 FQNNGV. Here the CDR3 reads CASSSAPTPLHF. The CDR3 nucleotides are TGTGCCAGCAGCTCCGCACCAACACCCCTCCACTTT.

The V and J genes are TRBV29-1 and TRBJ1-2; the match to TRBD1 covers 7 bases. V shed 6 bases and J 4 bases; nucleotides not matched to a gene: 14. Germline V CDR1 and CDR2: SQVTM, ANQGSEA. This CDR3 is built from 15 residues. The CDR3 sequence: CSVTSGGEEGYGYTF. CDR3 nucleotide sequence: TGCAGCGTGACCTCAGGGGGGGAGGAAGGCTATGGCTACACCTTC.

The rearrangement joins TRBV5-1 to TRBJ2-2; 11 bases agree with TRBD2. V shed 2 bases and J 2 bases; nucleotides not matched to a gene: 5. The germline gives CDR1 SGHRS, CDR2 YFSETQ. CDR3 length equals 17 residues. The CDR3 nucleotides read TGCGCCAGCAGCTTTTTAGCGGGAGGGCCTAACACCGGGGAGCTGTTTTTT. Amino acid sequence: CASSFLAGGPNTGELFF.

The rearrangement joins TRBV2 to TRBJ1-5, with D perhaps matching TRBD1 (5 bases). V was trimmed by 2 bases and J by 7 bases, leaving 15 bases between them. CDR1 SNHLY and CDR2 FYNNEI come from the germline V gene. The CDR3 is made up of 15 amino acids. The chain's CDR3 is CASSEIGRDGQPQHF. The CDR3 DNA is TGTGCCAGCAGTGAAATCGGCAGGGACGGCCAGCCCCAGCATTTT.

The J gene is TRBJ1-1, the V gene TRBV5-1; D possibly corresponds to TRBD1 (6 bases). V was trimmed by 2 bases and J by 3 bases, leaving 17 bases between them. Germline V gene data show CDR1 as SGHRS and CDR2 as YFSETQ. The CDR3 has 16 amino acids. This CDR3 reads CASSFTTGHADTEAFF. The CDR3 bases are TGCGCCAGCAGCTTTACGACAGGACACGCGGACACTGAAGCTTTCTTT.

The chain uses TRBV21-1 and TRBJ2-1; the DNA was not compared with TRBD1, the D call given in the table. TRBV21-1 is flagged as a pseudogene. The CDR3 is 16 amino acids. Written as DNA, the CDR3 is TGTGCCAGCAGCAAAGAGTCAGGGGTGGGATACAATGAGCAGTTCTTC. Amino acids: CASSKESGVGYNEQFF.

The V gene is TRBV28, the J gene TRBJ1-6, with TRBD1 matching over 9 bases. CDR3 length equals 18 residues. Trimming at V came to 5 bases and at J to 10 bases, leaving 18 bases not matched to a gene. Germline CDR1 reads MDHEN; CDR2 reads SYDVKM. CDR3 sequence: CASSIIMAGGQGKSPLHF. DNA for the CDR3: TGTGCCAGCAGTATAATAATGGCTGGGGGACAGGGTAAATCACCCCTCCACTTT.

The chain couples TRBV12-3 or TRBV12-4 to TRBJ1-6; no definite D call. The CDR3 sequence is 12 residues long. The V gene lost 3 bases and the J gene lost 8 bases, with 5 bases spanning the gap. The CDR3 region is CASSFWDSPLHF. The DNA for the CDR3 is TGTGCCAGCAGTTTCTGGGATTCACCCCTCCACTTT.

This clone was seen a single time. The chain uses TRBV7-8 and TRBJ1-2; tentative D call: TRBD1 (6 bases). Germline V gene data show CDR1 as SGHVS and CDR2 as FQNEAQ. The CDR3 contains 13 residues. The V end lost 2 bases, the J end lost 9 bases, and 13 bases lay between the germline ends. In DNA form, the CDR3 reads TGTGCCAGCAGCTTAATCGGGGGCGCTCGCTACACCTTC. Amino acid sequence: CASSLIGGARYTF.

The V and J genes are TRBV2 and TRBJ1-1; the D is unclear. V was trimmed by 5 bases and J by 1 base, leaving 11 bases between them. The germline gives CDR1 SNHLY, CDR2 FYNNEI. The CDR3 contains 14 residues. The CDR3 bases are TGTGCCAGCAGTCTGGCATTACCGAACACTGAAGCTTTCTTT. Amino acid sequence: CASSLALPNTEAFF.

The chain recombines TRBV19 with TRBJ2-1, with 9 bases matching TRBD2. The length of the CDR3 is 14 residues. V lost 7 bases and J lost 3; bases outside the gene matches: 4. Germline V gene lookup returns CDR1 LNHDA and CDR2 SQIVND (reference sequence). CDR3 amino acids: CASKREVYYNEQFF. As DNA, the CDR3 is TGTGCCAGTAAGCGGGAGGTGTACTACAATGAGCAGTTCTTC. Variable domain in full (rest from reference TRBV19 and TRBJ2-1): DGGITQSPKYLFRKEGQNVTLSCEQNLNHDAMYWYRQDPGQGLRLIYYSQIVNDFQKGDIAEGYSVSREKKESFPLTVTSAQKNPTAFYLCASKREVYYNEQFFGPGTRLTVL.